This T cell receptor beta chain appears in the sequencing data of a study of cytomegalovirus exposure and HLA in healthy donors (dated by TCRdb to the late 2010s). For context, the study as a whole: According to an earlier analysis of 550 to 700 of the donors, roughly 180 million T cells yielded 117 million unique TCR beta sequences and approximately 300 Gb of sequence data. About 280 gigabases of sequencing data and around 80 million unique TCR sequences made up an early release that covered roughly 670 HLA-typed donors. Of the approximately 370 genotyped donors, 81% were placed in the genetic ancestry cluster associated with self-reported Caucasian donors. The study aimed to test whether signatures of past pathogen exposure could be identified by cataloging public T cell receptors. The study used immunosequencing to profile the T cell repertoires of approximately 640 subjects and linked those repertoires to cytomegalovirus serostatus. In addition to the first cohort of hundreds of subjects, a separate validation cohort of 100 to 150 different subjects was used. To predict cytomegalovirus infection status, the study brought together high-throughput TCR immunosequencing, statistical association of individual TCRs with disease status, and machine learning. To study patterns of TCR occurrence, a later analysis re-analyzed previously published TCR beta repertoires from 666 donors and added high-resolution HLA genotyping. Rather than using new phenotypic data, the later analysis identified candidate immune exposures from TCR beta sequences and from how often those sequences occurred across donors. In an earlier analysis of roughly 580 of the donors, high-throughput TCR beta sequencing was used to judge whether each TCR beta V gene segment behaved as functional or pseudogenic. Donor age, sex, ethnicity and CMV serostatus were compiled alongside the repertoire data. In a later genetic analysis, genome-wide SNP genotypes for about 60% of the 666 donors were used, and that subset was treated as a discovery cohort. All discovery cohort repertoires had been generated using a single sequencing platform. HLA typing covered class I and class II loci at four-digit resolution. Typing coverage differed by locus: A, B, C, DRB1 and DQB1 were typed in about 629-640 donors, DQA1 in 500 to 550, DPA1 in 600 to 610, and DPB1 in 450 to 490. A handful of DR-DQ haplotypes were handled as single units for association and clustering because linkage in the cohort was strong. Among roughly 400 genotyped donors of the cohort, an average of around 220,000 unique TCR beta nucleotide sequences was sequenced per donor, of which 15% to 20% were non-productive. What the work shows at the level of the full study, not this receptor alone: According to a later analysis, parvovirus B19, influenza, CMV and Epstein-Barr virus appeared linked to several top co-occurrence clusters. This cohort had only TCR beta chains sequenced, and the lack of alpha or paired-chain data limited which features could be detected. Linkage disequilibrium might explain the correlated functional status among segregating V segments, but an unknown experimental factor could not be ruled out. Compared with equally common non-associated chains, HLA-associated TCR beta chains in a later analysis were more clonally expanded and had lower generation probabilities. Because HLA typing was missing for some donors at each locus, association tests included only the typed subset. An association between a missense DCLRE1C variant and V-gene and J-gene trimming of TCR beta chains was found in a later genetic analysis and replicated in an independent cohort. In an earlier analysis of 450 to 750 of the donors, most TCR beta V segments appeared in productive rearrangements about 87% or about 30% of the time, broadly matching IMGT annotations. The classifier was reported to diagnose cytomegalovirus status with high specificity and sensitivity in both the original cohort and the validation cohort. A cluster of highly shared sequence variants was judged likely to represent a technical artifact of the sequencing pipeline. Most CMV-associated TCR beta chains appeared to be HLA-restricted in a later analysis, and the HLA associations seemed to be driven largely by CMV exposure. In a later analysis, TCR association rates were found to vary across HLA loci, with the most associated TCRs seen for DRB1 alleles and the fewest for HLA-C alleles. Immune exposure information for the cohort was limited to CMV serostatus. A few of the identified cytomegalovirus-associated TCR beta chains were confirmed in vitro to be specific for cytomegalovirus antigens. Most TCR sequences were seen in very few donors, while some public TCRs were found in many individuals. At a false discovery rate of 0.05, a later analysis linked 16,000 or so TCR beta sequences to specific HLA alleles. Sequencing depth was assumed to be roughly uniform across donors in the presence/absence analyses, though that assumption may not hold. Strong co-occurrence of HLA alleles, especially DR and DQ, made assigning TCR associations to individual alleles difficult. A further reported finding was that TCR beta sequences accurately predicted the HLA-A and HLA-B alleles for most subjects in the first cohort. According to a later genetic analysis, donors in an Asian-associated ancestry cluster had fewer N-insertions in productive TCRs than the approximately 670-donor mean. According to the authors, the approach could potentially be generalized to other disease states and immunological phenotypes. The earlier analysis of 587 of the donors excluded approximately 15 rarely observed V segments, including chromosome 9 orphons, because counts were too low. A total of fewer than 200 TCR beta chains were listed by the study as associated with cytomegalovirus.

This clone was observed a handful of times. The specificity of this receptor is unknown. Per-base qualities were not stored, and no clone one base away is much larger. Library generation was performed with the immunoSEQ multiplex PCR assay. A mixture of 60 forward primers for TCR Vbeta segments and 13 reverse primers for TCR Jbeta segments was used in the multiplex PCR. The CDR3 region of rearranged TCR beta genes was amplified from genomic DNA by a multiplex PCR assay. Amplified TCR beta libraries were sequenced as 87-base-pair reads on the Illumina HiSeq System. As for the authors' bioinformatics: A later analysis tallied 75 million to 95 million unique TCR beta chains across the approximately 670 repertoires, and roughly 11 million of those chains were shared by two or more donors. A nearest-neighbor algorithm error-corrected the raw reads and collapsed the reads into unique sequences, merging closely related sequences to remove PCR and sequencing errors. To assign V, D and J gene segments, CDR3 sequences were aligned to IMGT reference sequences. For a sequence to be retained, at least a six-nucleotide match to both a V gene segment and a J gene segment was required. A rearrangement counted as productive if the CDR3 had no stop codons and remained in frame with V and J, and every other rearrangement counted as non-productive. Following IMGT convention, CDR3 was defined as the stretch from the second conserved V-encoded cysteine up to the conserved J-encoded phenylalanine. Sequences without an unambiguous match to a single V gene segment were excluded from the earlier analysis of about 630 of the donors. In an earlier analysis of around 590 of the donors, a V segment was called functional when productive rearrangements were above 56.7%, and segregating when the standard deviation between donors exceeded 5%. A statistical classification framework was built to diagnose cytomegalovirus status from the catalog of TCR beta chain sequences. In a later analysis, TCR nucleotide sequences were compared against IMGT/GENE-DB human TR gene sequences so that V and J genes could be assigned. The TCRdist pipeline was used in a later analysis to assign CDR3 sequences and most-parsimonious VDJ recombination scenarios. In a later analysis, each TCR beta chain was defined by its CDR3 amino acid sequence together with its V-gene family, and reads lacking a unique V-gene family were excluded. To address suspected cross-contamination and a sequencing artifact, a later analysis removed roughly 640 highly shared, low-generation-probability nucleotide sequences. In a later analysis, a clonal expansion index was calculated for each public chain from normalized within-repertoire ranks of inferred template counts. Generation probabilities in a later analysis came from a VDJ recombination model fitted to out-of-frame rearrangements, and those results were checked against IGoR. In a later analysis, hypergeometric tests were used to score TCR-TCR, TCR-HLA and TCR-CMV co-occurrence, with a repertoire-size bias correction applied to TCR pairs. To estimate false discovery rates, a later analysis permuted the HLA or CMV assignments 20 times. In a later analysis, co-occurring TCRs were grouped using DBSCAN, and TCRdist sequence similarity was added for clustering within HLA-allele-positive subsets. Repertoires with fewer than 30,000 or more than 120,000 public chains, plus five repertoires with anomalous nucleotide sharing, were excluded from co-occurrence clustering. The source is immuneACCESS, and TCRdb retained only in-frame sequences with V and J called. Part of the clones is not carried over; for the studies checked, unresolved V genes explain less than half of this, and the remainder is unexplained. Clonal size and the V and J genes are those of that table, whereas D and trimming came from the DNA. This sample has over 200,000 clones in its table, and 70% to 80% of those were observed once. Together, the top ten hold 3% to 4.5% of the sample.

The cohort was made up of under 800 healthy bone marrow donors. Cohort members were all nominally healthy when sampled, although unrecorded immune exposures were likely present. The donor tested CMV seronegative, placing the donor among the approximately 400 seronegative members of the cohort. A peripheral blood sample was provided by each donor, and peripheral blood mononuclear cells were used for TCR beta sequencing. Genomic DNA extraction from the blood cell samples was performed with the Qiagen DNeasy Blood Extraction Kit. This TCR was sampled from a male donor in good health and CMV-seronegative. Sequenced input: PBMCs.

The nucleotide sequence is given as TGTGCCAGCAGTAGAACAGGATCCTACGAGCAGTACTTC. Translated, this is CASSRTGSYEQYF. The chain employs TRBV6-1 and TRBJ2-7; the D segment could be TRBD1, given 5 matching bases. The CDR3 holds 13 amino acids from the cysteine to the phenylalanine. Only CDR3 DNA remains: 39 bases, in frame from the first base. The germline V gene sets CDR1 to MNHNS and CDR2 to SASEGT. The V end loses 5 bases and the J end loses 1 base, and a stretch of 9 bases separates them.